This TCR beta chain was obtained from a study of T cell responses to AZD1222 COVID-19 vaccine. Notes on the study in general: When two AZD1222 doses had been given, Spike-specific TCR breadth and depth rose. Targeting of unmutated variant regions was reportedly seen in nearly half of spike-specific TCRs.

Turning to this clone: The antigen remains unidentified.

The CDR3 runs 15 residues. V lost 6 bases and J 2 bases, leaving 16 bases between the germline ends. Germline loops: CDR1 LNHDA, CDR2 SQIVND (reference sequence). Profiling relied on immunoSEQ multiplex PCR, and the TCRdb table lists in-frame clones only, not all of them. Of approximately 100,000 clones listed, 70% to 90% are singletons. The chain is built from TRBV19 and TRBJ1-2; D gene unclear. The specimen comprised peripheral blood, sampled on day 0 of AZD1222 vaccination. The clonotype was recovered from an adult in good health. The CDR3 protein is CASRYRLEQNYGYTF. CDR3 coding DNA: TGTGCCAGTAGGTACCGACTAGAACAGAACTATGGCTACACCTTC. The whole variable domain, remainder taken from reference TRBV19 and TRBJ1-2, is DGGITQSPKYLFRKEGQNVTLSCEQNLNHDAMYWYRQDPGQGLRLIYYSQIVNDFQKGDIAEGYSVSREKKESFPLTVTSAQKNPTAFYLCASRYRLEQNYGYTFGSGTRLTVV.